By sample share, the clone carrying this T cell receptor (beta chain) is large. Its cognate antigen is unknown. TRBV12-4/TRBJ1-2 clonotypes were amplified with adaptor-ligated barcode primers. Via MiXCR, TCRdb re-called the multiplex PCR reads, giving one row per CDR3 protein. The sample includes 1,500 or so distinct CDR3 sequences, around 4% of them seen just once. The study's findings and limits: Tumor memory CD4+ T cell TCR gene usage clustered with blood and lymph node memory CD4+ cells and lymph node naive CD4+ cells. Tumor Tregs overlapped most with tumor, then blood, naive CD4+ cells.

Naive CD4+ T cells were purified with Tregs depleted by CD25. This CDR3 comprises 12 residues. Trimming left V 7 bases short and J 4 bases short, with 10 bases between. CDR1 is LGHNT and CDR2 is FRNRAP in the germline V gene. Specimen: naive CD4+ T cells sorted from blood. As to subset: naive CD4+ T cells, CD4+CD45RA+CD25-. The TCR sequence derives from a female donor with breast cancer. The V and J genes are TRBV12-5 and TRBJ1-2; D gene unclear. CDR3 in amino acids: CASASDGYGYTF. The CDR3 DNA is TGTGCTAGTGCCTCCGACGGCTATGGCTACACCTTC.